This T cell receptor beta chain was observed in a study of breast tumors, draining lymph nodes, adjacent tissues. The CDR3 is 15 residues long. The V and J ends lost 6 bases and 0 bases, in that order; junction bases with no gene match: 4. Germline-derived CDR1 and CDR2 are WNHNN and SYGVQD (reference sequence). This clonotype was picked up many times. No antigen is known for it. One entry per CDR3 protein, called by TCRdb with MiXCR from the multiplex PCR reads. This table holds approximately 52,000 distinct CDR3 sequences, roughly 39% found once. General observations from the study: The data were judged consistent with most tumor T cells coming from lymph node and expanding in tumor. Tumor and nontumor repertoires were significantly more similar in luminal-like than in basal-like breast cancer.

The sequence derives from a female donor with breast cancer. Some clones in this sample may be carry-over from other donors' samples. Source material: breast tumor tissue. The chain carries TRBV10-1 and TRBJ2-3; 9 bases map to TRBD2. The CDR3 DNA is TGCGCCAGCAGCGCGACTAGCGGAAGCACAGATACGCAGTATTTT. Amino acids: CASSATSGSTDTQYF.